The 20 T cell receptor beta chains below come from one sample, sequenced in a study of blood T cells in healthy people across ages. Together with a sample-barcoded 5' primer, a J-beta primer mix was included in a second PCR lasting about 6 to 11 cycles. In TCRdb, the 5' RACE reads were re-called with MiXCR into one record per CDR3 protein. Of more than 750,000 distinct CDR3 sequences listed, just under 30% are singletons. These data are also associated with another study on T cells of mothers and their children.

What was sequenced was blood. These receptors were collected from a woman between 40 and 50 years old in good health.

This chain links TRBV7-2 with TRBJ1-5; TRBD1 might be the D (6 bases). Trimming pared 5 bases from V and 1 base from J, leaving 12 bases between. The CDR3 consists of 15 residues. Looked up from germline, CDR1 is SGHTA and CDR2 is FQGNSA. This chain's CDR3 is CASSLMGGSNQPQHF. The CDR3 coding sequence is TGTGCCAGCAGCCTAATGGGGGGCAGCAATCAGCCCCAGCATTTT.

There are a few counts of this clonotype. A much more abundant neighbour one base away suggests this may be a read error. This chain connects TRBV20-1 to TRBJ2-1; 8 bases line up with TRBD2. There are 15 residues in the CDR3. Per germline, CDR1 DFQATT and CDR2 SNEGSKA (reference sequence). CDR3 amino acids: CRPSGGVSVVNEQFF. The CDR3 DNA reads TGCAGACCATCGGGGGGGGTTAGCGTCGTCAATGAGCAGTTCTTC.

There are many counts of this clonotype. The chain combines TRBV7-9 with TRBJ2-3; D possibly corresponds to TRBD1 (6 bases). The CDR3 sequence is 14 residues long. CDR1 and CDR2 from the germline V gene are SEHNR and FQNEAQ (reference sequence). Trimming stripped 5 bases from V and 12 bases from J, with 21 bases between. The CDR3 protein is CASSPTRGTPVQYF. The CDR3, as DNA: TGTGCCAGCAGCCCAACACGTGGGACACCCGTACAGTATTTT.

This chain links TRBV24-1 with TRBJ2-1; D perhaps matches TRBD1 (6 bases). The CDR3 totals 15 residues. V was cut by 2 bases and J by 3 bases, with 10 bases left in between. Per the germline V gene, CDR1 is KGHDR and CDR2 is SFDVKD. As DNA, the CDR3 is TGTGCCACCAGTGATTCCCCGACAGGCTACAATGAGCAGTTCTTC. Translated: CATSDSPTGYNEQFF.

In its sample, this clonotype was seen once. V gene TRBV6-6 combines with J gene TRBJ2-4; D is ambiguous. Gene TRBJ2-7 matches the end of the DNA better, so the J call may be wrong. This CDR3 is built from 15 residues. Germline-derived CDR1 and CDR2 are MNHNY and SVGAGI (reference sequence). CDR3 nucleotide sequence: TGTGCCAGCAGTTTATTGGCAGAAACGTACTACGAGCAGTACTTC. Protein product: CASSLLAETYYEQYF.

This clonotype has a handful of counts. V usage is TRBV4-1 and J usage is TRBJ1-2; D is ambiguous. CDR1 MGHRA and CDR2 YSYEKL come from the germline V gene. This CDR3 has 15 residues. With 1 base removed from V and 8 bases from J, the gap between germline ends came to 17 bases. CDR3 nucleotides: TGCGCCAGCAGCCAAGTCTCGCCGGACCTCCGCGGCTACACCTTC. As protein: CASSQVSPDLRGYTF.

CDR3 sequence reads: CASSPPERGLATEAFF. As DNA, the CDR3 is TGTGCCAGCAGCCCCCCTGAACGGGGATTAGCCACTGAAGCTTTCTTT. V usage is TRBV5-4 and J usage is TRBJ1-1; no firm D call. The germline CDR1 and CDR2 sequences are SGHNT and YYREEE (reference sequence). Between the trimmed V and J ends, which lost 4 bases and 4 bases, there was a span of 20 bases. The CDR3 totals 16 residues.

This chain uses TRBV10-3 with TRBJ1-5; possible D gene TRBD1, 6 bases. V lost 7 bases to trimming and J lost 6 bases, with 16 bases between them. Germline V CDR1 and CDR2: ENHRY, SYGVKD. This CDR3 contains 14 residues. Here the CDR3 DNA reads TGTGCCATCAAGGAGGTAGGGGGAAGTCAGCCCCAGCATTTT. Its translation is CAIKEVGGSQPQHF.

This clonotype has just a few counts. The chain links TRBV12-5 to TRBJ2-1, with 8 bases matching TRBD2. This CDR3 is built from 20 residues. Unmatched junction bases numbered 16, after V lost 2 bases and J lost 1 base. The germline V gene has CDR1 LGHNT and CDR2 FRNRAP. CDR3 bases: TGTGCTAGTGGTTTGAGCTTGGCGCGGGGGGCCAGTCGATCCTACAATGAGCAGTTCTTC. It specifies CASGLSLARGASRSYNEQFF.

This clonotype was detected many times. CDR3 in amino acids: CSAGGTSGATQYF. The CDR3 DNA follows: TGCAGTGCTGGGGGTACTAGCGGGGCCACCCAGTACTTC. The gene calls are TRBV20-1 and TRBJ2-5, with 10 bases that match TRBD2. The CDR3 extends over 13 amino acids. V gave up 5 bases and J gave up 8 bases; unmatched junction bases: 8. Germline V gene sequence: CDR1 DFQATT, CDR2 SNEGSKA (reference sequence).

There are a few counts of this clonotype. V is TRBV29-1 and J is TRBJ2-7, with D hard to call. V gave up 0 bases and J gave up 9 bases, with 15 bases separating them. The germline V gene has CDR1 SQVTM and CDR2 ANQGSEA. The CDR3 runs to 13 residues. CDR3 sequence: CSVEDGFVAGQYF. The CDR3 bases are TGCAGCGTTGAAGATGGCTTTGTCGCAGGGCAGTACTTC.

This chain links TRBV2 with TRBJ2-7; no clear D. V was trimmed by 0 bases and J by 2 bases, leaving 14 bases between them. Germline V gene sequence: CDR1 SNHLY, CDR2 FYNNEI. This CDR3 is built from 16 residues. In nucleotides, the CDR3 is TGTGCCAGCAGTGAAGCTCTCCCAGGCAACGCCTACGAGCAGTACTTC. Its translation: CASSEALPGNAYEQYF.

This clonotype was counted between two and nine times. This sequence joins TRBV20-1 and TRBJ2-5; D gene uncertain. CDR3 length: 16 residues. V dropped 0 bases and J dropped 5 bases, with 19 bases sitting between them. CDR1 and CDR2 (germline): DFQATT, SNEGSKA (reference sequence). CDR3 amino acids: CSARELKPAKVETQYF. The CDR3, as DNA: TGCAGTGCTAGAGAACTGAAACCAGCAAAGGTGGAGACCCAGTACTTC.

The rearrangement joins TRBV5-1 to TRBJ1-6, with D possibly being TRBD1 (5 bases). CDR1 and CDR2 from the germline V gene are SGHRS and YFSETQ. V lost 4 bases and J 0 bases, leaving 11 bases between the germline ends. This CDR3 is 16 amino acids long. CDR3: CASSVDGGSYNSPLHF. The CDR3 coding sequence is TGCGCCAGCAGCGTAGATGGGGGCTCCTATAATTCACCCCTCCACTTT.

This clonotype has just a few counts. J is TRBJ2-6 and V is TRBV24-1, with D tentatively TRBD1 (6 bases). The V gene lost 4 bases and the J gene lost 4 bases, with 10 bases spanning the gap. Germline-derived CDR1 and CDR2 are KGHDR and SFDVKD. The CDR3 is 15 amino acids. CDR3 protein: CATSEEGTGANVLTF. The CDR3 DNA follows: TGTGCCACCAGTGAAGAGGGGACAGGGGCCAACGTCCTGACTTTC.

This clonotype was seen at least ten times. This chain links TRBV10-3 with TRBJ2-7; no reliable D call. From germline, CDR1 is ENHRY and CDR2 SYGVKD. V shed 2 bases and J shed 2 bases, with 4 bases lying between them. The CDR3 is 12 residues long. The CDR3: CAISETAYEQYF. The CDR3 DNA reads TGTGCCATCAGTGAGACGGCCTACGAGCAGTACTTC.

The table lists this clonotype with many counts. The chain employs TRBV20-1 and TRBJ1-2, with D perhaps TRBD1 (5 bases). The germline gives CDR1 DFQATT, CDR2 SNEGSKA (reference sequence). The V and J ends lost 6 bases and 0 bases respectively, with 17 bases between them. The CDR3 contains 15 residues. The DNA of the CDR3 is TGCAGTGCCACCTCCTCCGGGGGTACTAACTATGGCTACACCTTC. Protein sequence: CSATSSGGTNYGYTF.

This clonotype was detected ten times or more. This chain uses TRBV5-1 with TRBJ2-6; TRBD1 matches at 8 bases. J lost 3 bases, V lost 4 bases, and 6 bases had no gene match. From germline, CDR1 is SGHRS and CDR2 YFSETQ. The CDR3 length is 16 residues. As DNA, the CDR3 is TGCGCCAGCAGCCCCCAGGGGGCGAGTGGGGCCAACGTCCTGACTTTC. It specifies CASSPQGASGANVLTF.

The CDR3 DNA sequence: TGTGCCAGCAGTTTCCTTTTTGGACAGTTCACAGATACGCAGTATTTT. It specifies CASSFLFGQFTDTQYF. The chain recombines TRBV28 with TRBJ2-3; maybe TRBD1 (6 bases). In germline, CDR1 is MDHEN, CDR2 SYDVKM. This CDR3 is 16 amino acids long. Trimming stripped 3 bases from V and 2 bases from J, with 15 bases between.

The chain combines TRBV7-9 with TRBJ1-2; unclear D gene. The CDR3 runs to 14 residues. Germline assignment: CDR1 SEHNR and CDR2 FQNEAQ (reference sequence). Trimming left V 4 bases short and J 6 bases short, with 15 bases between. CDR3 bases: TGTGCCAGCAGCTCTGGACGGAACTCCGATGGCTACACCTTC. Translation: CASSSGRNSDGYTF.